This TCR beta chain was retrieved from a study of T cell responses to AZD1222 COVID-19 vaccine. V lost 6 bases and J lost 9, with 21 bases in between. The CDR3 sequence is 15 residues long. In germline, CDR1 is KGHSH, CDR2 LQKENI. Sequencing used immunoSEQ multiplex PCR; TCRdb keeps in-frame clones, though not all of them. The repertoire holds approximately 150,000 clones, 90% seen once, with about 2.8% in the top ten. This chain links TRBV18 with TRBJ1-5; the D is unclear. This clonotype was sampled from an adult in good health. Sequenced material: peripheral blood, taken on day 0 of AZD1222 vaccination. CDR3 DNA: TGTGCCAGCTCCTCACCTTCCCAGGCCCGTGGGCCCCAGCATTTT. Amino acid sequence: CASSSPSQARGPQHF. The variable domain in full, completed from reference TRBV18 and TRBJ1-5, reads NAGVMQNPRHLVRRRGQEARLRCSPMKGHSHVYWYRQLPEEGLKFMVYLQKENIIDESGMPKERFSAEFPKEGPSILRIQQVVRGDSAAYFCASSSPSQARGPQHFGDGTRLSIL.